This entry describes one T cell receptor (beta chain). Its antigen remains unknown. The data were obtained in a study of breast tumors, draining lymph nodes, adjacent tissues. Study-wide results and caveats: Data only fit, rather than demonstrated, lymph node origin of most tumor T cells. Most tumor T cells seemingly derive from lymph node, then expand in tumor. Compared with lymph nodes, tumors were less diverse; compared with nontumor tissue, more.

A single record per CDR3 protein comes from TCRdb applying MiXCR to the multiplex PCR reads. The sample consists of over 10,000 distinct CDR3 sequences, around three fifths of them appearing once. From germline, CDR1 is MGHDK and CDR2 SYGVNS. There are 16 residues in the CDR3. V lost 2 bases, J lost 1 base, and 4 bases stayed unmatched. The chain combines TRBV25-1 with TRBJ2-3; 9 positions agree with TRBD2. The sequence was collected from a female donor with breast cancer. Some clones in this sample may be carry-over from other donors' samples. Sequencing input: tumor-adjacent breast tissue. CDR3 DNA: TGTGCCAGCAGTGAAGGTGTAGCGGGGGGCACAGATACGCAGTATTTT. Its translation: CASSEGVAGGTDTQYF.